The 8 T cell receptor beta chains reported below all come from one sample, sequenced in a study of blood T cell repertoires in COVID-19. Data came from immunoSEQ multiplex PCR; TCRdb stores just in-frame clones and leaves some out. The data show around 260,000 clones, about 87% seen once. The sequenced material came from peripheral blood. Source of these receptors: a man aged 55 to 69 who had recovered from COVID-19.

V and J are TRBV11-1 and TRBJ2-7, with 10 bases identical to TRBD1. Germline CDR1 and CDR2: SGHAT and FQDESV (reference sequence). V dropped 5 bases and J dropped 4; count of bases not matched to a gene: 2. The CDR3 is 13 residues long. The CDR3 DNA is TGTGCCAGCAGCGGGGACAGGGGTTACGAGCAGTACTTC. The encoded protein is CASSGDRGYEQYF. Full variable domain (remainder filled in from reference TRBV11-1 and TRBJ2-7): EAEVAQSPRYKITEKSQAVAFWCDPISGHATLYWYRQILGQGPELLVQFQDESVVDDSQLPKDRFSAERLKGVDSTLKIQPAELGDSAMYLCASSGDRGYEQYFGPGTRLTVT.

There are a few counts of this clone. CDR3: CASSVEGTGFGSPLHF. CDR3 in DNA: TGTGCCAGCAGCGTAGAGGGGACAGGGTTTGGGTCACCCCTCCACTTT. The V call is TRBV9, the J call TRBJ1-6; TRBD1 agrees at 9 bases. The junction had 8 bases not matched to a gene; V was cut back by 0 bases and J by 10 bases. The CDR3 covers 16 residues. The germline V gene encodes CDR1 SGDLS and CDR2 YYNGEE.

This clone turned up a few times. CDR3 region: CASSKGQANTEAFF. The CDR3 bases are TGTGCCAGCTCAAAGGGACAGGCGAACACTGAAGCTTTCTTT. The chain uses TRBV18 and TRBJ1-1; 8 bases fit TRBD1. V shed 5 bases and J 1 base; nucleotides not matched to a gene: 3. Germline V CDR1 and CDR2: KGHSH, LQKENI. The CDR3 covers 14 residues.

CDR3: CASSPPRSSGQGASGYTF. CDR3 bases: TGTGCCAGCAGCCCCCCGCGGAGTTCAGGACAGGGGGCGAGTGGCTACACCTTC. The chain recombines TRBV9 with TRBJ1-2, with TRBD1 identical over 11 bases. V shed 4 bases, J shed 7 bases, and the junction held 18 bases outside the gene matches. The CDR3 is 18 residues long. Germline V gives CDR1 SGDLS, CDR2 YYNGEE.

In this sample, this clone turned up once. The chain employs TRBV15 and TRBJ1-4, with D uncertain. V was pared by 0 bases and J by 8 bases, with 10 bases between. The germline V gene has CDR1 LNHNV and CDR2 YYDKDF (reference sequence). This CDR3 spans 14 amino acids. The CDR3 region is CATSRDREAEKLFF. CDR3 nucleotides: TGTGCCACCAGCAGAGATAGAGAAGCAGAAAAACTGTTTTTT.

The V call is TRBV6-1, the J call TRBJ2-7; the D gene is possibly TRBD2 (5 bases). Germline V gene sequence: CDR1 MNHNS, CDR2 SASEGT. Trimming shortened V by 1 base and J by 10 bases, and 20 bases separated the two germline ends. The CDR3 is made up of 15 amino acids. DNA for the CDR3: TGTGCCAGCAGTGAAGTCCGGGAAGCTTCTAGGCGACAGTACTTC. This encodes CASSEVREASRRQYF.

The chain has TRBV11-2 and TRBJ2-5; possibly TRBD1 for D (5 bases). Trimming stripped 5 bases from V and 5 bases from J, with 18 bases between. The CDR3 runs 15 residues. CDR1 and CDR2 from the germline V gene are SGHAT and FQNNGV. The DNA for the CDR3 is TGTGCCAGCAGCCCAGGTGTGGGGCCCCGGGAGACCCAGTACTTC. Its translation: CASSPGVGPRETQYF.

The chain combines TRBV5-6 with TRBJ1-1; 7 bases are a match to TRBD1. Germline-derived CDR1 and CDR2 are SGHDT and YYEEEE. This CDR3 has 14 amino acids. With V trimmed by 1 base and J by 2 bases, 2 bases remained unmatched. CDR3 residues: CASSLRGLNTEAFF. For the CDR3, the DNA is TGTGCCAGCAGCTTGAGGGGGCTAAACACTGAAGCTTTCTTT.